The T cell receptor beta chain under discussion was sequenced for a study of HIV-infected children after antiretroviral therapy interruption (dated by TCRdb to about 2019). Regarding the complete study: All eight included children had a CD4+ count above 500 and a viral load below 50 copies/ml, with four on planned treatment interruption and four on continuous treatment. Median age was roughly 10 years in the interruption group and roughly 8 years in the continuous treatment group. Most participating children had recorded exposure to EBV and CMV. In the interruption arm, samples were obtained at week 0, week 12, end of interruption (week 24 or 48), and about 3 years after study end. In the continuous-treatment arm, samples from corresponding weeks 0, 48 and 150 were analyzed. Alongside measurements of thymic output, the study compared TCR repertoires of children on planned treatment interruption with TCR repertoires of children on continuous antiretroviral treatment.

General study outcomes and caveats: Minor non-naive CD45RA+ populations such as EMRA or stem memory cells might have been included among the sorted CD45RA+ naive cells. In naive CD4+ repertoires of PTI patients, reduced CDR3 sharing between time points was observed after interruption began, whereas many sequences were found to be shared between end of interruption and 3 years later. The naive CD4+ Gini coefficient rose by the end of treatment interruption, suggesting clonal expansion, and returned to baseline by 3 years. The small number of patients is a limitation, and caution is needed when interpreting the data.

This clonotype showed up many times. No antigen is known for it. Per-base quality was not reported, and no clone a single base away is much larger than it. The cysteine opens and the phenylalanine closes a CDR3 of 14 amino acids. Only the CDR3 portion is preserved as DNA: 42 bases, with reading frame beginning at the first base. Per the germline V gene, MGHDK is the CDR1 and SYGVNS is the CDR2. V is cut back by 6 bases and J by 1 base, with 5 bases in the junction unmatched. The intended sense of this specimen's treatment or condition label: PENTA 11 planned treatment interruption arm or continuous ART arm. Participants were children from the United Kingdom aged 2 to 15 years who had received at least three-drug ART for at least 24 weeks. Cryopreserved PBMCs containing at least 5 million viable cells were needed, and a few candidate patients were excluded because their viable PBMC yield was low. Using a FACSAria III cell sorter, naive CD4+ CD45RA+ CD45RO- T cells were FACS-sorted out of thawed PBMCs. After sorting, cells were fixed, and RNA was extracted with the RNeasy FFPE kit and then with the RNeasy Micro kit.

The library was generated by 3' RACE. TCR libraries were constructed from RNA with a 3' RACE protocol that used unique molecular identifiers to correct for PCR amplification bias. Up to 12 amplicon libraries were pooled and sequenced on an Illumina MiSeq with v2 2x250 paired-end chemistry. The published analysis was carried out like this. Decombinator was used to process the reads, assigning V and J genes and CDR3 and applying barcode-based correction of errors and PCR bias. Before Gini coefficients were calculated with the R ineq package, the repertoires were subsampled to the same depth. Three approaches were used to assess CDR3 similarity: GLIPH, Hamming distance and a shared triplet metric. TCRdb reanalyzed the raw reads on its own, using fastp at Q25 for trimming and MiXCR for clone calling, and kept in-frame beta chains. All rows with the same CDR3 protein become a single entry with the most common DNA and genes. The V and J calls were not made by the authors but by TCRdb's processing. This sample has 40,000 to 50,000 distinct CDR3 sequences in its table, and 3.5% to 5% of those were observed once. About 0.7% of the sample goes to the ten largest clones.

The sequences come from CD45RA+ CD4+ T cells from PBMCs, pooled from several time points, collected from a donor given antiretroviral therapy, either interrupted or continuous. The cell subset or site label for this specimen denotes: naive CD4+ CD45RA+ CD45RO- T cells. The chain joins TRBV25-1 to TRBJ2-5; TRBD1 lines up with 7 middle nucleotides. This clonotype originated in a pool of human donors with HIV. The CDR3 here reads CASSETGTQETQYF. The nucleotide sequence reads as follows: TGTGCCAGCAGCGAGACAGGGACCCAAGAGACCCAGTACTTC.